This TCR beta chain comes out of a study of blood T cells in healthy people across ages. Losses at the gene ends were 5 bases for V and 1 base for J; bases not matched to a gene: 6. This CDR3 has 15 amino acids. Looked up from germline, CDR1 is SGHAT and CDR2 is FQDESV (reference sequence). Sample-barcoded 5' priming and a J-beta primer mix drove a second PCR of about 7 to 11 cycles. TCRdb redid the calling of the 5' RACE reads with MiXCR, one entry per CDR3 protein. The table records hundreds of thousands of distinct CDR3 sequences, about 40% of them present only once. The receptor's source is a woman aged 60-75 years in good health. The chain is built from TRBV11-1 and TRBJ1-1; TRBD1 matches 8 bases. The sample taken for sequencing was blood. CDR3 sequence reads: CASSQRTGWNTEAFF. CDR3 nucleotide sequence: TGTGCCAGCAGCCAACGGACAGGGTGGAACACTGAAGCTTTCTTT.